Below are 28 T cell receptor beta chains sequenced from a single sample in a study of blood T cell repertoires in COVID-19. Measured with immunoSEQ multiplex PCR; TCRdb has only the in-frame clones, and not every one. The table includes about 130,000 clones, 84% detected once. Material for sequencing was peripheral blood. The origin of the receptors is a human donor in a cohort sampled during active COVID-19.

This clone was seen a handful of times. The chain uses TRBV11-2 and TRBJ1-4; no definite D call. V was shortened by 5 bases and J by 7 bases, with 17 bases between the two germline ends. The germline V gene has CDR1 SGHAT and CDR2 FQNNGV. CDR3 size: 15 residues. In nucleotides, the CDR3 is TGTGCCAGCAGCGCGAAAGGAGGCCTTATTGAAAAACTGTTTTTT. Amino acids: CASSAKGGLIEKLFF. The whole variable domain, remainder taken from reference TRBV11-2 and TRBJ1-4, is EAGVAQSPRYKIIEKRQSVAFWCNPISGHATLYWYQQILGQGPKLLIQFQNNGVVDDSQLPKDRFSAERLKGVDSTLKIQPAKLEDSAVYLCASSAKGGLIEKLFFGSGTQLSVL.

V gene TRBV7-9 combines with J gene TRBJ1-1; D possibly corresponds to TRBD1 (5 bases). The V end lost 0 bases, the J end lost 1 base, and 9 bases lay between the germline ends. The CDR3 runs to 15 residues. CDR1 is SEHNR and CDR2 is FQNEAQ in the germline V gene (reference sequence). CDR3 residues: CASSLATGQNTEAFF. Written as DNA, the CDR3 is TGTGCCAGCAGCTTAGCTACAGGCCAGAACACTGAAGCTTTCTTT.

The V gene is TRBV6-5, the J gene TRBJ1-1; D unclear. The germline gives CDR1 MNHEY, CDR2 SVGAGI. The CDR3 runs 12 residues. The V end was cut by 6 bases, the J end by 7 bases, with 12 bases between. The CDR3 coding sequence is TGTGCCAGCAGCGACCGAGGCCTTGAAGCTTTCTTT. This codes for CASSDRGLEAFF.

The chain carries TRBV18 and TRBJ1-1; 9 nucleotides match TRBD1. Germline lookup yields CDR1 KGHSH and CDR2 LQKENI. The CDR3 is made up of 15 amino acids. With 3 bases clipped from V and 5 bases from J, the junction kept 7 bases outside the gene matches. CDR3 in DNA: TGTGCCAGCTCACCCACGACAGGGGGAGGAACTGAAGCTTTCTTT. Translated, it gives CASSPTTGGGTEAFF.

The rearrangement joins TRBV7-8 to TRBJ1-3; D remains ambiguous. The CDR3 spans 13 residues. The germline gives CDR1 SGHVS, CDR2 FQNEAQ. V was cut by 0 bases and J by 7 bases, with 7 bases left in between. The CDR3 DNA sequence: TGTGCCAGCAGCTTAGCCGGGTCTAACACCATATATTTT. The encoded protein is CASSLAGSNTIYF.

The chain links TRBV6-5 to TRBJ1-2; 8 positions agree with TRBD1. Unmatched junction bases numbered 10, after V lost 6 bases and J lost 4 bases. The CDR3 consists of 15 residues. Looked up from germline, CDR1 is MNHEY and CDR2 is SVGAGI. The CDR3 DNA follows: TGTGCCAGCAGCACGACCTGGACAGGGCCCTATGGCTACACCTTC. This gives the protein CASSTTWTGPYGYTF.

J is TRBJ1-1 and V is TRBV7-3, with a tentative D call TRBD1 (6 bases). The CDR3 has 13 residues. V lost 4 bases and J 5 bases, leaving 11 bases between the germline ends. Per the germline V gene, CDR1 is SGHTA and CDR2 is FQGTGA. The CDR3 here is CASSSTGITEAFF. CDR3 DNA: TGTGCCAGCAGCTCCACAGGGATAACTGAAGCTTTCTTT.

This clone was seen a single time. This chain joins TRBV4-1 and TRBJ2-5, with D possibly TRBD2 on 7 matching bases. The V end lost 1 base, the J end lost 5 bases, and 14 bases lay between the germline ends. The CDR3 contains 15 residues. CDR1 is MGHRA and CDR2 is YSYEKL in the germline V gene. The CDR3 loop is CASSQGEAGAETQYF. DNA for the CDR3: TGCGCCAGCAGCCAAGGGGAGGCGGGGGCGGAGACCCAGTACTTC.

This chain connects TRBV27 to TRBJ2-7; D perhaps matches TRBD1 (6 bases). The CDR3 covers 12 residues. Trimming took 6 bases from V and 6 from J, leaving 12 bases between them. Germline assignment: CDR1 MNHEY and CDR2 SMNVEV (reference sequence). CDR3 coding DNA: TGTGCCAGCAGGAGAACAGGGAGCGAGCAGTACTTC. Translated: CASRRTGSEQYF.

The chain joins TRBV4-1 to TRBJ2-7; the D gene is possibly TRBD2 (7 bases). The germline V and J ends were trimmed by 1 base and 0 bases, with 19 bases remaining between them. The germline CDR1 and CDR2 sequences are MGHRA and YSYEKL. The CDR3 runs 18 residues. The DNA of the CDR3 is TGCGCCAGCAGCCAAGGGCGGCGGGGGCATCCTAGCTCCTACGAGCAGTACTTC. This sequence encodes CASSQGRRGHPSSYEQYF.

A few counts support this clone. DNA of the CDR3: TGTGCCAGTAGTATCCTGCGGACAGGAAGCACAGATACGCAGTATTTT. It is translated as CASSILRTGSTDTQYF. The chain couples TRBV19 to TRBJ2-3; 7 nucleotides match TRBD1. V was pared by 3 bases and J by 0 bases, with 6 bases of the junction left unmatched. The germline gives CDR1 LNHDA, CDR2 SQIVND (reference sequence). This CDR3 is 16 amino acids long. Using reference TRBV19 and TRBJ2-3 for the parts outside the CDR3, the full variable domain is DGGITQSPKYLFRKEGQNVTLSCEQNLNHDAMYWYRQDPGQGLRLIYYSQIVNDFQKGDIAEGYSVSREKKESFPLTVTSAQKNPTAFYLCASSILRTGSTDTQYFGPGTRLTVL.

This clone appeared once. The rearrangement joins TRBV19 to TRBJ1-6; 10 positions agree with TRBD1. CDR1 and CDR2 (germline): LNHDA, SQIVND (reference sequence). The CDR3 extends over 14 amino acids. The V and J ends lost 6 bases and 6 bases, in that order; junction bases with no gene match: 2. In DNA form, the CDR3 reads TGTGCCAGTAGCCGGGACAGGGGTAATTCACCCCTCCACTTT. It specifies CASSRDRGNSPLHF.

The chain links TRBV7-9 to TRBJ1-4; D unresolved. Germline V gene lookup returns CDR1 SEHNR and CDR2 FQNEAQ (reference sequence). Trimming pared 1 base from V and 5 bases from J, leaving 11 bases between. The CDR3 has 15 residues. CDR3 nucleotide sequence: TGTGCCAGCAGCTTAGTTGCCTCGAGGAATGAAAAACTGTTTTTT. It translates to CASSLVASRNEKLFF.

The chain is built from TRBV4-2 and TRBJ1-4; D remains unclear. Per the germline V gene, CDR1 is LGHNA and CDR2 is YNFKEQ. V lost 2 bases, J lost 3 bases, and 7 bases lay in between. The CDR3 has 14 residues. The CDR3 is CASSQYGANEKLFF. CDR3 DNA: TGTGCCAGCAGCCAATACGGTGCTAATGAAAAACTGTTTTTT.

This clone showed up just once. The chain is built from TRBV6-5 and TRBJ1-2; no clear D gene. In germline, CDR1 is MNHEY, CDR2 SVGAGI. The CDR3 loop spans 13 amino acids. V lost 2 bases and J lost 1, with 5 bases in between. The CDR3 here is CASSYGNNYGYTF. In DNA form, the CDR3 reads TGTGCCAGCAGTTACGGCAATAACTATGGCTACACCTTC.

V and J are TRBV10-2 and TRBJ1-3; 7 nucleotides agree with TRBD1. The J segment lost 3 bases and the V segment lost 5 bases, leaving 7 bases of the junction unmatched. This CDR3 is 15 amino acids long. Germline-derived CDR1 and CDR2 are WSHSY and SAAADI. This chain's CDR3 is CASSRTTGDGNTIYF. The CDR3 DNA sequence: TGCGCCAGCAGTCGGACTACAGGGGATGGAAACACCATATATTTT.

The rearrangement links TRBV27 to TRBJ1-1, with D possibly matching TRBD1 (6 bases). From germline, CDR1 is MNHEY and CDR2 SMNVEV (reference sequence). Trimming removed 5 bases from V and 6 bases from J, with 10 bases in between. The CDR3 consists of 12 residues. Here the CDR3 DNA reads TGTGCCAGCAGTAGGGGGTACTCTGAAGCTTTCTTT. As protein: CASSRGYSEAFF.

The chain joins TRBV25-1 to TRBJ2-2; D unresolved. Trimming pared 8 bases from V and 4 bases from J, leaving 5 bases between. CDR1 MGHDK and CDR2 SYGVNS come from the germline V gene. This CDR3 is 11 amino acids long. CDR3 sequence reads: CASYSTGELFF. In DNA, the CDR3 is TGTGCCAGCTACTCCACCGGGGAGCTGTTTTTT.

The CDR3 DNA reads as TGTGCCAGCAGCGGGGGACAGCACGGCTCCTACGAGCAGTACTTC. Encoded protein: CASSGGQHGSYEQYF. This chain links TRBV9 with TRBJ2-7, with 7 bases that match TRBD1. From germline, CDR1 is SGDLS and CDR2 YYNGEE. The CDR3 is 15 amino acids. V was pared by 3 bases and J by 0 bases, with 6 bases of the junction left unmatched. Full variable domain (outside the CDR3, taken from reference TRBV9 and TRBJ2-7): DSGVTQTPKHLITATGQRVTLRCSPRSGDLSVYWYQQSLDQGLQFLIQYYNGEERAKGNILERFSAQQFPDLHSELNLSSLELGDSALYFCASSGGQHGSYEQYFGPGTRLTVT.

This chain joins TRBV11-2 and TRBJ1-1; no definite D call. The CDR3 length is 11 residues. Germline values: CDR1 SGHAT, CDR2 FQNNGV. V was clipped by 5 bases and J by 4 bases, with 5 bases between them. CDR3 DNA sequence: TGTGCCAGCAGCCGGGGCACTGAAGCTTTCTTT. Its protein product is CASSRGTEAFF.

The V gene is TRBV7-9, the J gene TRBJ2-3; the match to TRBD2 covers 9 bases. Germline CDR1 and CDR2: SEHNR and FQNEAQ (reference sequence). The CDR3 length is 15 residues. V lost 3 bases to trimming and J lost 4 bases; unmatched junction nucleotides: 5. DNA of the CDR3: TGTGCCAGCAGCTTGGCTAGCGGGGCTGCAGATACGCAGTATTTT. Its translation: CASSLASGAADTQYF. The full variable domain, with the rest looked up from reference TRBV7-9 and TRBJ2-3, is DTGVSQNPRHKITKRGQNVTFRCDPISEHNRLYWYRQTLGQGPEFLTYFQNEAQLEKSRLLSDRFSAERPKGSFSTLEIQRTEQGDSAMYLCASSLASGAADTQYFGPGTRLTVL.

The chain joins TRBV29-1 to TRBJ2-1; 7 bases are a match to TRBD1. Losses at the gene ends were 3 bases for V and 13 bases for J; bases not matched to a gene: 6. Germline V CDR1 and CDR2: SQVTM, ANQGSEA. CDR3 length: 11 residues. CDR3 coding DNA: TGCAGCGTTGATGTCTGGGACAGACAGTTCTTC. The encoded protein is CSVDVWDRQFF.

This chain joins TRBV6-6 and TRBJ2-7; D is possibly TRBD2 (7 bases). Trimming stripped 0 bases from V and 6 bases from J, with 15 bases between. CDR3 length: 15 amino acids. Germline CDR1 MNHNY, CDR2 SVGAGI (reference sequence). CDR3 nucleotide sequence: TGTGCCAGCAGTTACTCAAGGGGGGGGGCCCTCGAGCAGTACTTC. This encodes CASSYSRGGALEQYF.

This clone was counted a few times. The gene calls are TRBV3-1 (or the pseudogene TRBV3-2) and TRBJ2-7; D gene uncertain. V was shortened by 1 base and J by 4 bases, with 8 bases between the two germline ends. Germline V gene sequence: CDR1 LGHDT, CDR2 YNNKEL (reference sequence). CDR3 length: 13 amino acids. The CDR3 is CASSQGPQYEQYF. The CDR3 coding sequence is TGTGCCAGCAGCCAAGGCCCCCAGTACGAGCAGTACTTC.

The chain couples TRBV3-1 (or the pseudogene TRBV3-2) to TRBJ2-7; the match to TRBD1 covers 7 bases. V shed 7 bases, J shed 4 bases, and the junction held 10 bases outside the gene matches. The germline gives CDR1 LGHDT, CDR2 YNNKEL (reference sequence). The CDR3 is made up of 14 amino acids. DNA for the CDR3: TGTGCCAGCACCTCAACGGGACAGACATACGAGCAGTACTTC. Its translation: CASTSTGQTYEQYF.

The chain recombines TRBV27 with TRBJ2-1, with 12 bases aligning to TRBD1. J gave up 9 bases and V 5 bases, and 5 bases lay outside the gene matches. CDR3 length equals 14 residues. CDR1 is MNHEY, CDR2 SMNVEV, per germline (reference sequence). The CDR3 protein is CASSRDRGLGEQFF. CDR3 nucleotide sequence: TGTGCCAGCAGTCGGGACAGGGGGCTGGGTGAGCAGTTCTTC.

This chain links TRBV7-8 with TRBJ1-1, with unresolved D. Trimming took off 7 bases at V and 0 bases at J, with 18 bases between the two ends. This CDR3 is 16 amino acids long. Germline CDR1 and CDR2: SGHVS and FQNEAQ. CDR3 coding DNA: TGTGCCAGCACCCAGGTTCCGGAAGGCTTGAACACTGAAGCTTTCTTT. Translating gives CASTQVPEGLNTEAFF. Full variable domain (missing parts from reference TRBV7-8 and TRBJ1-1): GAGVSQSPRYKVAKRGQDVALRCDPISGHVSLFWYQQALGQGPEFLTYFQNEAQLDKSGLPSDRFFAERPEGSVSTLKIQRTQQEDSAVYLCASTQVPEGLNTEAFFGQGTRLTVV.

The chain joins TRBV5-1 to TRBJ2-7, with TRBD1 matching 9 bases. The CDR3 is 15 amino acids. V lost 3 bases to trimming and J lost 6 bases; unmatched junction nucleotides: 10. Germline CDR1 reads SGHRS; CDR2 reads YFSETQ. Written as DNA, the CDR3 is TGCGCCAGCAGCTGGGCGATGACAGGGGGTTCCGAGCAGTACTTC. Protein: CASSWAMTGGSEQYF.